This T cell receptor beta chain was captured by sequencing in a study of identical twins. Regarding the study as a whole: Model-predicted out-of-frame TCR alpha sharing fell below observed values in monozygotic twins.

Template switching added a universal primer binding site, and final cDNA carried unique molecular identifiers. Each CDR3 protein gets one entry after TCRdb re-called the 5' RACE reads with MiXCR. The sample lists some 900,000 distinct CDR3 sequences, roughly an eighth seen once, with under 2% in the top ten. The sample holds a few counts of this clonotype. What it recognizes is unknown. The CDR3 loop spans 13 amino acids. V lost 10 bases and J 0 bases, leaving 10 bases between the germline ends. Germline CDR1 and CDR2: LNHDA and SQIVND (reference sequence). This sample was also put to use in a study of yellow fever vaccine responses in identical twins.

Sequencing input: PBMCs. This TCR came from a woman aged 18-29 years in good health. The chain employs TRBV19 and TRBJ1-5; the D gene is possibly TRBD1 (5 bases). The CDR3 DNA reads TGTGCCACTGACAGTTATAGCAATCAGCCCCAGCATTTT. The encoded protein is CATDSYSNQPQHF.